One T cell receptor (beta chain) is described in this entry. In building TCR beta libraries, iRepertoire HTBI primers were used together with Arm-PCR of CDR3 regions. TCRdb fed the multiplex PCR reads into MiXCR, producing one record per CDR3 protein. The sample carries 320,000 or so distinct CDR3 sequences, more than 15% recorded once. The sample originates from a study of regulatory T cells in long-lasting Graves disease. The CDR3 contains 13 residues. Looked up from germline, CDR1 is LNHDA and CDR2 is SQIVND (reference sequence). V shed 7 bases, J shed 4 bases, and the junction held 6 bases outside the gene matches. Time point in this sample: newly diagnosed GD, antithyroid drugs for less than 3 months. The TCR library was made from RNA that had been extracted from PBMCs in TRIzol.

The receptor's source is a female donor with Graves disease. The starting material was peripheral blood mononuclear cells (PBMCs), obtained at new diagnosis, from a patient treated with antithyroid drugs. The chain uses TRBV19 and TRBJ1-2, with 7 bases that match TRBD1. The CDR3 region has the DNA TGTGCCAGTAATAGGGGACAGTCCTATGGCTACACCTTC. Translation: CASNRGQSYGYTF.